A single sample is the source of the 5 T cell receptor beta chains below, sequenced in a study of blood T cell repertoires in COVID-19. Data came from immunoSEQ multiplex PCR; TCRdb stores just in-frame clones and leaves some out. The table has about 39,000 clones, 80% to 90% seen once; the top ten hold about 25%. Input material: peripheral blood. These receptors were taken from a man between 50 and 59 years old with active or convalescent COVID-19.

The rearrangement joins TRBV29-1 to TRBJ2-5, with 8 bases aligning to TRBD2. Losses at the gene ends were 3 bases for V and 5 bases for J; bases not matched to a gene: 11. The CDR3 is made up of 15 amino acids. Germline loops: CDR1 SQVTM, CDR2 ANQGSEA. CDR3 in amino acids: CSVDGSSGSTETQYF. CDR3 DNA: TGCAGCGTTGATGGATCCAGCGGGAGTACGGAGACCCAGTACTTC.

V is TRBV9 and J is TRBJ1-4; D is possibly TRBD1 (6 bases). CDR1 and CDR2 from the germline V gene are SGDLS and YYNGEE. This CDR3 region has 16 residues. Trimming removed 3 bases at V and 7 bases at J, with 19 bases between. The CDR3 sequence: CASSAQVGQGSEKLFF. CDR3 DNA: TGTGCCAGCAGCGCCCAGGTCGGGCAGGGGAGTGAAAAACTGTTTTTT. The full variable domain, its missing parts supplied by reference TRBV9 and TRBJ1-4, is DSGVTQTPKHLITATGQRVTLRCSPRSGDLSVYWYQQSLDQGLQFLIQYYNGEERAKGNILERFSAQQFPDLHSELNLSSLELGDSALYFCASSAQVGQGSEKLFFGSGTQLSVL.

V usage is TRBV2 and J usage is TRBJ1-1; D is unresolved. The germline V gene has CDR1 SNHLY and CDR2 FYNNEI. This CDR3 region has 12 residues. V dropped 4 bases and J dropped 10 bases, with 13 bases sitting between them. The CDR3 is CASSAGDTRAFF. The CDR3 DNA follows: TGTGCCAGCAGTGCGGGTGATACTAGAGCTTTCTTT.

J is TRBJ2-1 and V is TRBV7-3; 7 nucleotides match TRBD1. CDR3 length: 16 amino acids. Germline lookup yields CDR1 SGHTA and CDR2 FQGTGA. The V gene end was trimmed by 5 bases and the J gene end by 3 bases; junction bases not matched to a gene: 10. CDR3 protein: CASSLIGTVGYNEQFF. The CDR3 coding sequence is TGTGCCAGCAGCCTAATTGGGACAGTAGGCTACAATGAGCAGTTCTTC.

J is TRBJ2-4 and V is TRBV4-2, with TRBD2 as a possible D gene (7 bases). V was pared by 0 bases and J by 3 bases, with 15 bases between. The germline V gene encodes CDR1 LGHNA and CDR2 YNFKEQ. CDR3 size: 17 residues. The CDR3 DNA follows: TGTGCCAGCAGCCAAGAGGGGGAGGGGGTGTACAAAAACATTCAGTACTTC. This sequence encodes CASSQEGEGVYKNIQYF.